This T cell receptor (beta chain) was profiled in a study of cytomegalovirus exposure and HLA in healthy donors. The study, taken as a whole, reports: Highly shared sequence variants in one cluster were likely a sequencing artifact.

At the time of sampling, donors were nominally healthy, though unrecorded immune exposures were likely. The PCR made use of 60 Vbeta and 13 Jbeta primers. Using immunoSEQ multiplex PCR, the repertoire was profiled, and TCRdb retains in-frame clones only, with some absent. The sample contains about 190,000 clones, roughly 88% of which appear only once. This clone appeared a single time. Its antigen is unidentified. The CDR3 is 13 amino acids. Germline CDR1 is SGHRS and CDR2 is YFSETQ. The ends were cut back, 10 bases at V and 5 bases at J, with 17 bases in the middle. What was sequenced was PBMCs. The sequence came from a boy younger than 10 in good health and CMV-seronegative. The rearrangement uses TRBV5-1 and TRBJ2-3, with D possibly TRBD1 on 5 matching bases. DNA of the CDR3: TGCGCCTCAACAAGGGGAATAGGAGATACGCAGTATTTT. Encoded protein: CASTRGIGDTQYF. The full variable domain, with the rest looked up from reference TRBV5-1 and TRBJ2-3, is KAGVTQTPRYLIKTRGQQVTLSCSPISGHRSVSWYQQTPGQGLQFLFEYFSETQRNKGNFPGRFSGRQFSNSRSEMNVSTLELGDSALYLCASTRGIGDTQYFGPGTRLTVL.